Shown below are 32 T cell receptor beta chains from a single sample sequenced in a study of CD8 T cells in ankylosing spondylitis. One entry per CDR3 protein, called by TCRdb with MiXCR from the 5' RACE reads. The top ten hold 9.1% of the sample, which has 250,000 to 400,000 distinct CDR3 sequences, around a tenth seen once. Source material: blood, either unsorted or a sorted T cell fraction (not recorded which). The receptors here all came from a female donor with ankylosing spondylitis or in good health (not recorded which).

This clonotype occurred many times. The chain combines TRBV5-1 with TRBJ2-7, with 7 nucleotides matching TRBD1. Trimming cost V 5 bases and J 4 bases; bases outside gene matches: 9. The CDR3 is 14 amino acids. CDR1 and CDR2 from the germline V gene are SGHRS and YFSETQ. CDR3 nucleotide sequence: TGCGCCAGCAGTTCCGGGACAGACCTATACGAGCAGTACTTC. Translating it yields CASSSGTDLYEQYF.

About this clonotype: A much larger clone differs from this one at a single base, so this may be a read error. This CDR3 is CASSPWGAANNEPFF. CDR3 nucleotides: TGTGCCAGCAGCCCCTGGGGGGCCGCTAACAATGAGCCGTTCTTC. V and J are TRBV7-2 and TRBJ2-1; D may correspond to TRBD1 or TRBD2 (6 bases each). CDR1 and CDR2 (germline): SGHTA, FQGNSA. The CDR3 runs to 15 residues.

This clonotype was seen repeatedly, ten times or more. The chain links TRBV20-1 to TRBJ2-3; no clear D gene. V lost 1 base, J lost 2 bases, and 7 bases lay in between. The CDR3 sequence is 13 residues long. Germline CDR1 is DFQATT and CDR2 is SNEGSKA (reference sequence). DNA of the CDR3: TGCAGTGCTAGAGGCACAGTCACAGATACGCAGTATTTT. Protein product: CSARGTVTDTQYF.

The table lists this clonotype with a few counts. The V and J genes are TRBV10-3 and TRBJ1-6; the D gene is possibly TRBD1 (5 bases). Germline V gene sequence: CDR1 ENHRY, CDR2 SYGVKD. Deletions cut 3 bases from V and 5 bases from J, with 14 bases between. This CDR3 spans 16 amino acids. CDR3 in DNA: TGTGCCATCAGTGACGGCGGTGGACAAAATAATTCACCCCTCCACTTT. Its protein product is CAISDGGGQNNSPLHF.

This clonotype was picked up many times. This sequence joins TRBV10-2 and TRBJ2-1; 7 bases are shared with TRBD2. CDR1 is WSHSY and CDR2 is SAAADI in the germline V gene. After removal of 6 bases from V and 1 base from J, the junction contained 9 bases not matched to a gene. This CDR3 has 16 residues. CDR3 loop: CASSGQVGRSYNEQFF. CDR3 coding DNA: TGCGCCAGCAGCGGTCAAGTCGGGAGGTCCTACAATGAGCAGTTCTTC.

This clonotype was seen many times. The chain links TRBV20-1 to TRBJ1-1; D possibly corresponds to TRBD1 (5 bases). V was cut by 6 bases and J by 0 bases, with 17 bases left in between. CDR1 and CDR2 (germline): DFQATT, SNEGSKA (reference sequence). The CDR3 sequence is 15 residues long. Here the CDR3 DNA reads TGCAGTGCGCGGGGACGATCGTTAGTGAACACTGAAGCTTTCTTT. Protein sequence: CSARGRSLVNTEAFF.

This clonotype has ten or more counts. The CDR3 nucleotides read TGCAGTGCACCAGGGAGCGAAGCTTTCTTT. Residues: CSAPGSEAFF. The V and J genes are TRBV20-1 and TRBJ1-1; a possible D gene is TRBD1 (5 bases). The germline V and J ends were trimmed by 6 bases and 8 bases, with 10 bases remaining between them. The CDR3 covers 10 residues. In germline, CDR1 is DFQATT, CDR2 SNEGSKA (reference sequence).

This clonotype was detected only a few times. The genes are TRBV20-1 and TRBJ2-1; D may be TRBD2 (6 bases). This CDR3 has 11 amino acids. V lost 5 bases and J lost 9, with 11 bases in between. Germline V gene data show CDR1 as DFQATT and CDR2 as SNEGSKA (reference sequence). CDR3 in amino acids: CSAGVGGEQFF. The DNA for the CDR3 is TGCAGTGCTGGGGTCGGGGGTGAGCAGTTCTTC.

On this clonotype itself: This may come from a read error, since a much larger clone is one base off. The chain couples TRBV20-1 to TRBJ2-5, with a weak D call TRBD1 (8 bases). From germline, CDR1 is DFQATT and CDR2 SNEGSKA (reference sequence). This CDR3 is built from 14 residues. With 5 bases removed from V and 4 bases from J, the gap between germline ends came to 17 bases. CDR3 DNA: TGCAGTGCTCCCCGGACAGGGACTATAGAGACCCAGTACTTC. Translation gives CSAPRTGTIETQYF.

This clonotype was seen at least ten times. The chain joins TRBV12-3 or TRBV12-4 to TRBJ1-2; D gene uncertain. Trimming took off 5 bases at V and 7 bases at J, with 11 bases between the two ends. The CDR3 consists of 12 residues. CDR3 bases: TGTGCCAGCAGTGTCGGAGGCGGTGGCTACACCTTC. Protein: CASSVGGGGYTF.

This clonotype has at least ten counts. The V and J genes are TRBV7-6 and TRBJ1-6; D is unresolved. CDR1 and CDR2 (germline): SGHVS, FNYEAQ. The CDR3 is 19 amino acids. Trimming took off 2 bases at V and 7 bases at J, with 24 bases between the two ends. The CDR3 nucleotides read TGTGCCAGCAGCTTACGAACCCAAAGCGGCACCCGAGGGAATTCACCCCTCCACTTT. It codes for CASSLRTQSGTRGNSPLHF.

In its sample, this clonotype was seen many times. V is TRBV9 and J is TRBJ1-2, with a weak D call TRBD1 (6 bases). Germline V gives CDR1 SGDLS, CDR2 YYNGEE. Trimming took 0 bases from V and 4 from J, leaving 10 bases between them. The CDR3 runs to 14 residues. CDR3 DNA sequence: TGTGCCAGCAGCGTAGAAACAGGGATCTATGGCTACACCTTC. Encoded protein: CASSVETGIYGYTF.

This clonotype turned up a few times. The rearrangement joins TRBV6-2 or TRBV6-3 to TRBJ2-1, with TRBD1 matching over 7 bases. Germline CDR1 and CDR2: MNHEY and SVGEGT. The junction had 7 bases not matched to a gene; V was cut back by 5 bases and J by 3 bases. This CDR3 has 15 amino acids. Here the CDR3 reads CASSTTGSIYNEQFF. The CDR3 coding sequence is TGTGCCAGCAGTACGACAGGGTCCATCTACAATGAGCAGTTCTTC.

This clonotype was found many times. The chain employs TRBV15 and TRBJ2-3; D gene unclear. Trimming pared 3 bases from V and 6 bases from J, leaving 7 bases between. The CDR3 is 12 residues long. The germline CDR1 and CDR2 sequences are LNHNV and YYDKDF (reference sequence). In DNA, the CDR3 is TGTGCCACCAGCAGCATCCTGGATACGCAGTATTTT. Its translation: CATSSILDTQYF.

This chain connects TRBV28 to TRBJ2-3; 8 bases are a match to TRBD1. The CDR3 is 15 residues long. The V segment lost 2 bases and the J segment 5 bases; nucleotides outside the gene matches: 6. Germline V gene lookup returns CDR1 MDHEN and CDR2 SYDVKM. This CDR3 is CASSLGQGMGDTQYF. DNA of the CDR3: TGTGCCAGCAGTTTAGGACAGGGAATGGGAGATACGCAGTATTTT.

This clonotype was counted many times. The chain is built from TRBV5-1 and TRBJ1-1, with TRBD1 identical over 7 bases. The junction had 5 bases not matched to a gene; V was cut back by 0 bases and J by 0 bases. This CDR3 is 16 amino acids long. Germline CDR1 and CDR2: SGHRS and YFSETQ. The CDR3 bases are TGCGCCAGCAGCTTGGACAGGGGAGCCGTGAACACTGAAGCTTTCTTT. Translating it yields CASSLDRGAVNTEAFF. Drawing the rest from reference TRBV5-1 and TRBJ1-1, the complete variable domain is KAGVTQTPRYLIKTRGQQVTLSCSPISGHRSVSWYQQTPGQGLQFLFEYFSETQRNKGNFPGRFSGRQFSNSRSEMNVSTLELGDSALYLCASSLDRGAVNTEAFFGQGTRLTVV.

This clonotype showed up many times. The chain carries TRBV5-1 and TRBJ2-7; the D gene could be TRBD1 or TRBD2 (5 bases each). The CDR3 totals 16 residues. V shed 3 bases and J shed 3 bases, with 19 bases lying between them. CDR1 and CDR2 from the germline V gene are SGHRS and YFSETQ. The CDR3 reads CASSSQRDLDDYEQYF. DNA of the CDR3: TGCGCCAGCAGCTCCCAGAGGGACCTAGACGACTACGAGCAGTACTTC.

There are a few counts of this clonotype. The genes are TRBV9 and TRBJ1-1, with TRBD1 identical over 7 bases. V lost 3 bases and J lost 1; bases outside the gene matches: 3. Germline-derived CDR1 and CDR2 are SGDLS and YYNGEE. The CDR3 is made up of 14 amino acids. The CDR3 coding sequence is TGTGCCAGCAGCGCAGGGGGTGAGAACACTGAAGCTTTCTTT. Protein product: CASSAGGENTEAFF. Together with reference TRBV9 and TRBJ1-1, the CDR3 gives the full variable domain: DSGVTQTPKHLITATGQRVTLRCSPRSGDLSVYWYQQSLDQGLQFLIQYYNGEERAKGNILERFSAQQFPDLHSELNLSSLELGDSALYFCASSAGGENTEAFFGQGTRLTVV.

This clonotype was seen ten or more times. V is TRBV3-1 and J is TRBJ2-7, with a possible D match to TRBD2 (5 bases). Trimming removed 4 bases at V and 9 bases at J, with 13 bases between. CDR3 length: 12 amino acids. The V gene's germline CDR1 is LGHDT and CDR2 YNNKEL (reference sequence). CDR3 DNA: TGTGCCAGCAGCCTCCTTCCGGAGGTGCAGTACTTC. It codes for CASSLLPEVQYF.

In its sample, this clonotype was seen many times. In DNA form, the CDR3 reads TGCAGTGCCCCCTGGGACAGAGGATTCTACGAGCAGTACTTC. Its translation: CSAPWDRGFYEQYF. The chain couples TRBV20-1 to TRBJ2-7, with TRBD1 matching 7 bases. CDR1 and CDR2 from the germline V gene are DFQATT and SNEGSKA (reference sequence). V lost 6 bases, J lost 3 bases, and 11 bases stayed unmatched. This CDR3 has 14 residues.

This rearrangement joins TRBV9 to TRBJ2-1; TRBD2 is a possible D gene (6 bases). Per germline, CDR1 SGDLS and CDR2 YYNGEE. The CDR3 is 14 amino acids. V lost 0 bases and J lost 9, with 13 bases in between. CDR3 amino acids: CASSVEPTSGEQFF. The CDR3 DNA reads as TGTGCCAGCAGCGTAGAGCCGACTAGTGGTGAGCAGTTCTTC. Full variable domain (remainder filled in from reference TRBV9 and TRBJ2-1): DSGVTQTPKHLITATGQRVTLRCSPRSGDLSVYWYQQSLDQGLQFLIQYYNGEERAKGNILERFSAQQFPDLHSELNLSSLELGDSALYFCASSVEPTSGEQFFGPGTRLTVL.

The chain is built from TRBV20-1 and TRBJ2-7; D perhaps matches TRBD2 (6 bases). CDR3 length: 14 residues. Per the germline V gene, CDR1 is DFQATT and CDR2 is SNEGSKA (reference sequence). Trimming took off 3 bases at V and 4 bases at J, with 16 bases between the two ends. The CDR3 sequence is CSASLLSGPYEQYF. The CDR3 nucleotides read TGCAGTGCTAGTCTTCTGAGCGGGCCTTACGAGCAGTACTTC.

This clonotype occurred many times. CDR3 sequence: CSARDPNPSGRNGNEQFF. DNA for the CDR3: TGCAGTGCTAGAGATCCCAACCCGAGCGGGAGGAACGGCAATGAGCAGTTCTTC. The J gene is TRBJ2-1, the V gene TRBV20-1; TRBD2 agrees at 9 bases. Germline-derived CDR1 and CDR2 are DFQATT and SNEGSKA (reference sequence). The CDR3 covers 18 residues. With V trimmed by 0 bases and J by 6 bases, 15 bases remained unmatched.

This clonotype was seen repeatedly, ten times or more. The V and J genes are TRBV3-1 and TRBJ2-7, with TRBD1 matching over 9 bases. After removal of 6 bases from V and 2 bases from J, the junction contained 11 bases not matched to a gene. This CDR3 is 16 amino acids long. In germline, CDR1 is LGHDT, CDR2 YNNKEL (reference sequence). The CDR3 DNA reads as TGTGCCAGCAGTTATGGGACAGGGATGAGTACCTACGAGCAGTACTTC. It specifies CASSYGTGMSTYEQYF.

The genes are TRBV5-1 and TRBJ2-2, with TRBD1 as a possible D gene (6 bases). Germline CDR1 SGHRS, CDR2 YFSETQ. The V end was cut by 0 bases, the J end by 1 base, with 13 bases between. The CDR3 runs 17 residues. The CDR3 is CASSLEGQGRNTGELFF. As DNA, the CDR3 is TGCGCCAGCAGCTTGGAGGGGCAGGGGCGGAACACCGGGGAGCTGTTTTTT.

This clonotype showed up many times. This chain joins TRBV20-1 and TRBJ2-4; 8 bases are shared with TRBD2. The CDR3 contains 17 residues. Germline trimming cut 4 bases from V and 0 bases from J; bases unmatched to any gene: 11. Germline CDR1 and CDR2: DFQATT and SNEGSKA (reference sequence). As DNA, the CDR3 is TGCAGTGCTACTAGAGCGGGGGAGGCCTCAGCCAAAAACATTCAGTACTTC. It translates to CSATRAGEASAKNIQYF.

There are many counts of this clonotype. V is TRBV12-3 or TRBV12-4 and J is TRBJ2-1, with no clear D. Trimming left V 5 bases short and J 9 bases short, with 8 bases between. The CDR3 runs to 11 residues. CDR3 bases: TGTGCCAGCAGTCAAGGCGGTGAGCAGTTCTTC. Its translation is CASSQGGEQFF.

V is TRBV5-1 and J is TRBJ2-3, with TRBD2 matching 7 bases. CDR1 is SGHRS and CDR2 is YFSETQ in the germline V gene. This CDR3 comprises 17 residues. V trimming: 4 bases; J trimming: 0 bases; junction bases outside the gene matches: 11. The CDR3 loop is CASSRGRRGTSTDTQYF. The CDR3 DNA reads TGCGCCAGCAGCCGCGGAAGGCGGGGGACGAGCACAGATACGCAGTATTTT.

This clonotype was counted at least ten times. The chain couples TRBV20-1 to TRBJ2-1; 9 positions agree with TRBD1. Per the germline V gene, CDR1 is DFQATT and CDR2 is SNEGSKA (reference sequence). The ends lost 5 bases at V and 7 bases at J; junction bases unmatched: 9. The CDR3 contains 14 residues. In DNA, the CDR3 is TGCAGTGCTCGAAGGGACAGGGTGTCAAATGAGCAGTTCTTC. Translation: CSARRDRVSNEQFF.

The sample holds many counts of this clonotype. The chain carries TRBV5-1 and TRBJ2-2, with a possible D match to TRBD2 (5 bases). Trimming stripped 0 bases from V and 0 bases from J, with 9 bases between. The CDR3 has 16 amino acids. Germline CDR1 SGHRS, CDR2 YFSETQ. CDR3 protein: CASSLGPGSNTGELFF. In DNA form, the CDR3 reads TGCGCCAGCAGCTTGGGTCCGGGATCGAACACCGGGGAGCTGTTTTTT. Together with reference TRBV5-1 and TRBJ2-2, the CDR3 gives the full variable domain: KAGVTQTPRYLIKTRGQQVTLSCSPISGHRSVSWYQQTPGQGLQFLFEYFSETQRNKGNFPGRFSGRQFSNSRSEMNVSTLELGDSALYLCASSLGPGSNTGELFFGEGSRLTVL.

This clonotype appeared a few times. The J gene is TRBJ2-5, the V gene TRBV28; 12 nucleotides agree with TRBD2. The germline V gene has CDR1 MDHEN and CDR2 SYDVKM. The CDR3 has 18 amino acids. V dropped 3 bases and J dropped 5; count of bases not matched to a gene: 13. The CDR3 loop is CASSFLPGLAGFRETQYF. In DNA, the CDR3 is TGTGCCAGCAGTTTCTTACCAGGACTAGCGGGATTCCGTGAGACCCAGTACTTC.

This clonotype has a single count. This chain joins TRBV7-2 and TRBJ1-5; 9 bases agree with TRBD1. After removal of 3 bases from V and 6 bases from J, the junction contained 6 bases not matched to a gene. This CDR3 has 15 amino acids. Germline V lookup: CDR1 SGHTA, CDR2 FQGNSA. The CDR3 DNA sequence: TGTGCCAGCAGCTTGGTAACAGGGGGCGGTCAGCCCCAGCATTTT. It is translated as CASSLVTGGGQPQHF.